One and the same sample provided the 26 T cell receptor beta chains below, sequenced in a study of T cells in women clearing cervical HPV infection. Sequencing was performed with immunoSEQ multiplex PCR; in TCRdb, only in-frame clones are kept and a portion is missing. This listing includes around 30,000 clones. Sequencing input: blood buffy coat. Receptors were obtained from a woman between 18 and 70 years old with a cervical HPV16 infection that either progressed to CIN3+ or cleared (not recorded which).

On this clone: The missing CDR3 end, 3 residues past where the read stops, is filled in from the germline J gene. This sequence joins TRBV18 and TRBJ1-1; 7 bases align to TRBD1. In germline, CDR1 is KGHSH, CDR2 LQKENI. The CDR3 has 15 amino acids. The CDR3 loop reads CASSPVRDSLREAFF. The part of the CDR3 DNA that was read is TGTGCCAGCTCGCCAGTAAGGGACAGCCTCCGGGAA.

A remark on this clone: The read ends 3 residues early relative to the CDR3; the germline J gene fills the gap. The chain couples TRBV7-3 to TRBJ1-2; a weak D match, TRBD1 (5 bases). Deletions cut 0 bases from V and 1 base from J, with 15 bases between. The germline gives CDR1 SGHTA, CDR2 FQGTGA. This CDR3 comprises 17 residues. CDR3 bases read: TGTGCCAGCAGCTTAACCCCAGGGAGCCTCATTAACTATGGC. It specifies CASSLTPGSLINYG. The CDR3 in full is CASSLTPGSLINYGYTF.

As for this clone: The CDR3 end lies 3 residues beyond the end of the read and is filled in from the germline J gene. The genes are TRBV30 and TRBJ2-7; tentative D call: TRBD1 (5 bases). The V end was cut by 0 bases, the J end by 6 bases, with 9 bases between. This CDR3 has 12 residues. The V gene's germline CDR1 is GTSNPN and CDR2 SVGIG (reference sequence). The CDR3: CAWSVRQGEQYF. CDR3 DNA, as far as it was read: TGTGCCTGGAGTGTAAGGCAGGGCGAG. Looking up the rest from reference TRBV30 and TRBJ2-7 gives the full variable domain: SQTIHQWPATLVQPVGSPLSLECTVEGTSNPNLYWYRQAAGRGLQLLFYSVGIGQISSEVPQNLSASRPQDRQFILSSKKLLLSDSGFYLCAWSVRQGEQYFGPGTRLTVT.

With regard to this clone: The CDR3 extends 3 residues past the end of the read, so its final part is completed from the germline J gene. This sequence joins TRBV20-1 and TRBJ2-3; TRBD1 agrees at 10 bases. The CDR3 contains 16 residues. V trimming: 0 bases; J trimming: 4 bases; junction bases outside the gene matches: 7. Germline V gene sequence: CDR1 DFQATT, CDR2 SNEGSKA (reference sequence). CDR3 sequence reads: CSARDGQGGSADTQYF. The sequenced part of the CDR3 DNA is TGCAGTGCTAGAGATGGACAGGGGGGTTCGGCAGATACG.

Comments on this clone: The CDR3 is cut off 3 residues early in the read; its end comes from the germline J gene. The V call is TRBV11-2, the J call TRBJ2-5; D not certain. V was shortened by 0 bases and J by 5 bases, with 13 bases between the two germline ends. The CDR3 covers 15 residues. Per the germline V gene, CDR1 is SGHAT and CDR2 is FQNNGV. CDR3 protein: CASSLDHRSAETQYF. The sequenced CDR3 bases are TGTGCCAGCAGCTTAGATCACCGGTCCGCGGAGACC.

A word on this clone: The read ends 3 residues before the CDR3 terminus; that terminus is restored from the germline J gene. The J gene is TRBJ2-2, the V gene TRBV19; 8 nucleotides line up with TRBD2. The germline CDR1 and CDR2 sequences are LNHDA and SQIVND (reference sequence). The CDR3 spans 17 residues. The DNA read from the CDR3 is TGTGCCAGTAGGGACGGACGGAATTCGGGAGGGGCCAACGTG. This gives the protein CASRDGRNSGGANV. The whole CDR3 reads CASRDGRNSGGANVLFF.

To note about this clone: The read halts 3 residues ahead of the CDR3 end, with the missing end drawn from the germline J gene. The chain recombines TRBV19 with TRBJ1-2; D ambiguous. Germline lookup yields CDR1 LNHDA and CDR2 SQIVND (reference sequence). The CDR3 has 13 amino acids. The CDR3 DNA, read in part, is TGTGCCAGTAGGGCGGGGATCGTCGGGGGC. Protein sequence: CASRAGIVGG. The whole CDR3 protein is CASRAGIVGGYTF.

To note about this clone: The CDR3 end is not reached by the read, which stops 3 residues before it; the germline J gene fills it in. The genes are TRBV20-1 and TRBJ2-1; 7 nucleotides match TRBD2. Germline trimming cut 5 bases from V and 0 bases from J; bases unmatched to any gene: 4. The length of the CDR3 is 14 residues. Germline V gene lookup returns CDR1 DFQATT and CDR2 SNEGSKA (reference sequence). The CDR3: CSAQRGSSYNEQFF. CDR3 bases read: TGCAGTGCTCAGCGGGGAAGCTCCTACAATGAG.

Concerning this clone: The read falls 3 residues short of the CDR3 end, and the missing part is taken from the germline J gene. This chain uses TRBV12-3 or TRBV12-4 with TRBJ1-4; tentatively, D is TRBD1 (6 bases). This CDR3 contains 14 residues. V dropped 5 bases and J dropped 1 base, with 8 bases sitting between them. The DNA read from the CDR3 is TGTGCCAGCAGTGACAGGCTAACTAATGAAAAA. Its protein product is CASSDRLTNEK. The whole CDR3 protein reads CASSDRLTNEKLFF.

Points on this clone: The read terminates 3 residues before the CDR3 end, so the remaining end is supplied by the germline J gene. The genes are TRBV30 and TRBJ2-3, with 8 bases aligning to TRBD2. This CDR3 region has 16 residues. Germline V gives CDR1 GTSNPN, CDR2 SVGIG (reference sequence). The CDR3 sequence: CAWNRGAGVMRETQYF. The covered CDR3 bases are TGTGCCTGGAATAGGGGAGCGGGAGTCATGAGAGAGACG.

As concerns this clone: Sequencing ends 3 residues short of the CDR3 end; the germline J gene provides the rest. The chain carries TRBV2 and TRBJ2-7, with no clear D. The CDR3 contains 12 residues. Germline values: CDR1 SNHLY, CDR2 FYNNEI. V shed 11 bases and J shed 2 bases, with 13 bases lying between them. This CDR3 reads CAAGYLPYEQYF. The covered CDR3 bases are TGTGCCGCCGGGTATTTGCCCTACGAG.

A note on this clone: The CDR3 is cut off 3 residues early in the read; its end comes from the germline J gene. The chain is built from TRBV20-1 and TRBJ2-3; 7 nucleotides line up with TRBD2. Germline values: CDR1 DFQATT, CDR2 SNEGSKA (reference sequence). The length of the CDR3 is 17 residues. The covered CDR3 bases are TGCAGTGCTAGAGATCTTGGGTTGGTAGCGGGTGGGGAGACG. Its protein product is CSARDLGLVAGGET. The full CDR3 is CSARDLGLVAGGETQYF.

A remark on this clone: With the read ending 3 residues before the CDR3 end, the germline J gene is used to fill in that end. This chain links TRBV11-1 with TRBJ1-1, with 10 nucleotides matching TRBD1. Germline V gene lookup returns CDR1 SGHAT and CDR2 FQDESV (reference sequence). This CDR3 spans 15 amino acids. V trimming: 5 bases; J trimming: 4 bases; junction bases outside the gene matches: 7. The CDR3 DNA, read in part, is TGTGCCAGCAGCCCCGGGACAGGGGCTCTCACTGAA. Translation gives CASSPGTGALTE. The entire CDR3 sequence reads CASSPGTGALTEAFF.

Details on this clone: The read terminates 3 residues before the CDR3 end, so the remaining end is supplied by the germline J gene. The chain carries TRBV5-1 and TRBJ2-5; D unresolved. Trimming took off 3 bases at V and 2 bases at J, with 14 bases between the two ends. Germline lookup yields CDR1 SGHRS and CDR2 YFSETQ. The CDR3 totals 15 residues. The covered CDR3 bases are TGCGCCAGCAGCTCTGCAGCGACCCGTCAAGAGACC. Amino acid sequence: CASSSAATRQET. The entire CDR3 sequence reads CASSSAATRQETQYF. Full variable domain (remainder filled in from reference TRBV5-1 and TRBJ2-5): KAGVTQTPRYLIKTRGQQVTLSCSPISGHRSVSWYQQTPGQGLQFLFEYFSETQRNKGNFPGRFSGRQFSNSRSEMNVSTLELGDSALYLCASSSAATRQETQYFGPGTRLLVL.

Concerning this clone itself: The read ends 3 residues shy of where the CDR3 ends; the end is completed using the germline J gene. The chain has TRBV7-3 and TRBJ2-2; 12 bases map to TRBD2. The CDR3 extends over 16 amino acids. Germline CDR1 reads SGHTA; CDR2 reads FQGTGA. J gave up 3 bases and V 5 bases, and 4 bases lay outside the gene matches. The CDR3 sequence: CASSLRTSGDTGELFF. CDR3 DNA (partial): TGTGCCAGCAGCCTTCGGACTAGCGGGGACACCGGGGAG.

About this clone itself: The read stops 3 residues short of the end of the CDR3; the missing end is completed from the germline J gene. The chain links TRBV11-3 to TRBJ1-6, with D possibly TRBD1 on 6 matching bases. Germline V gene lookup returns CDR1 SGHNT and CDR2 YENEEA. The CDR3 is 15 residues long. The V gene lost 6 bases and the J gene lost 3 bases, with 12 bases spanning the gap. This CDR3 reads CASRKRQDYNSPLHF. CDR3 bases read: TGTGCCAGCAGAAAAAGACAGGACTATAATTCACCC.

Notes on this clone: Coverage ceases 3 residues before the CDR3 finishes, and the germline J gene fills in the end. V usage is TRBV30 and J usage is TRBJ1-1, with D tentatively TRBD1 (5 bases). The CDR3 runs to 14 residues. Trimming stripped 4 bases from V and 2 bases from J, with 14 bases between. The V gene's germline CDR1 is GTSNPN and CDR2 SVGIG (reference sequence). CDR3 protein: CAWNPQGVNTEAFF. The covered CDR3 bases are TGTGCCTGGAACCCTCAGGGAGTAAACACTGAA. Supplemented by reference TRBV30 and TRBJ1-1, the full variable domain reads SQTIHQWPATLVQPVGSPLSLECTVEGTSNPNLYWYRQAAGRGLQLLFYSVGIGQISSEVPQNLSASRPQDRQFILSSKKLLLSDSGFYLCAWNPQGVNTEAFFGQGTRLTVV.

Notes on this clone: Read data end 3 residues before the CDR3 end; the end is taken from the germline J gene. The chain recombines TRBV19 with TRBJ1-2; 8 positions agree with TRBD1. In germline, CDR1 is LNHDA, CDR2 SQIVND (reference sequence). The V and J ends lost 4 bases and 2 bases, in that order; junction bases with no gene match: 3. The CDR3 extends over 14 amino acids. Partial CDR3 DNA: TGTGCCAGTAGTACAGACAGGGGAAACTATGGC. Translating gives CASSTDRGNYG. In full, the CDR3 is CASSTDRGNYGYTF. Combining the CDR3 with reference TRBV19 and TRBJ1-2 gives the whole variable domain DGGITQSPKYLFRKEGQNVTLSCEQNLNHDAMYWYRQDPGQGLRLIYYSQIVNDFQKGDIAEGYSVSREKKESFPLTVTSAQKNPTAFYLCASSTDRGNYGYTFGSGTRLTVV.

In the case of this clone: The read finishes 3 residues shy of the CDR3 end, and the germline J gene is used to complete it. J is TRBJ1-6 and V is TRBV7-8; D is ambiguous. Germline lookup yields CDR1 SGHVS and CDR2 FQNEAQ. The ends were cut back, 5 bases at V and 9 bases at J, with 17 bases in the middle. This CDR3 region has 15 residues. Partial CDR3 DNA: TGTGCCAGCAGCCCGGCCGGGGTAGCGGCTTCACCC. This sequence encodes CASSPAGVAASP. The whole CDR3 sequence reads CASSPAGVAASPLHF.

Of note for this clone: The CDR3 end is not reached by the read, which stops 3 residues before it; the germline J gene fills it in. V and J are TRBV28 and TRBJ2-1, with TRBD2 matching over 8 bases. The V gene end was trimmed by 6 bases and the J gene end by 4 bases; junction bases not matched to a gene: 8. CDR1 and CDR2 (germline): MDHEN, SYDVKM. The CDR3 is made up of 15 amino acids. CDR3 DNA, as far as it was read: TGTGCCAGCAGCCCCCTAGCGGGCAATTACAATGAG. It encodes CASSPLAGNYNE. The full CDR3 is CASSPLAGNYNEQFF.

Worth noting for this clone: Coverage ceases 3 residues before the CDR3 finishes, and the germline J gene fills in the end. The V call is TRBV11-2, the J call TRBJ2-2; 7 bases are shared with TRBD2. Germline assignment: CDR1 SGHAT and CDR2 FQNNGV. With V trimmed by 2 bases and J by 4 bases, 4 bases remained unmatched. CDR3 length: 15 residues. The CDR3 spells CASSLYLAGTGELFF. CDR3 DNA (partial): TGTGCCAGCAGCTTATATTTAGCGGGCACCGGGGAG.

Note on this clone: The read gets to within 3 residues of the CDR3 end, and the germline J gene fills in the rest. The chain links TRBV6-1 to TRBJ2-7; TRBD1 matches at 8 bases. V gave up 5 bases and J gave up 1 base; unmatched junction bases: 4. Germline CDR1 is MNHNS and CDR2 is SASEGT. The CDR3 contains 14 residues. The CDR3 loop reads CASSQGTGSYEQYF. The covered CDR3 bases are TGTGCCAGCAGTCAAGGGACAGGATCCTACGAG.

As for this clone: The sequence runs out 3 residues before the end of the CDR3; the remainder is reconstructed from the germline J gene. V and J are TRBV7-2 and TRBJ2-1, with D perhaps matching TRBD1 (6 bases). Looked up from germline, CDR1 is SGHTA and CDR2 is FQGNSA. Trimming removed 7 bases from V and 5 bases from J, with 18 bases in between. The CDR3 totals 15 residues. The CDR3 region is CASTLPYRTDNEQFF. The CDR3 bases that were read are TGTGCCAGCACCCTTCCCTACCGGACAGACAATGAG.

Comments on this clone: The read comes to an end 3 residues before the CDR3 does, leaving the germline J gene to fill in the end. The V call is TRBV2, the J call TRBJ2-3; 9 bases align to TRBD2. Trimming at V came to 10 bases and at J to 5 bases, leaving 10 bases not matched to a gene. Germline V CDR1 and CDR2: SNHLY, FYNNEI. The CDR3 contains 14 residues. The CDR3 region is CATAGRREGDTQYF. CDR3 bases read: TGTGCCACGGCCGGGAGGCGGGAGGGAGATACG.

On this clone: The read terminates 3 residues before the CDR3 end, so the remaining end is supplied by the germline J gene. The chain uses TRBV30 and TRBJ2-1; 7 bases agree with TRBD2. V dropped 2 bases and J dropped 8; count of bases not matched to a gene: 15. Per the germline V gene, CDR1 is GTSNPN and CDR2 is SVGIG (reference sequence). This CDR3 comprises 16 residues. The covered CDR3 bases are TGTGCCTGGAGTACAACTCGGACTAGAGCCCCCTATGAG. It is translated as CAWSTTRTRAPYE. The full CDR3 sequence reads CAWSTTRTRAPYEQFF. Based on the CDR3 plus reference TRBV30 and TRBJ2-1, the full variable domain is SQTIHQWPATLVQPVGSPLSLECTVEGTSNPNLYWYRQAAGRGLQLLFYSVGIGQISSEVPQNLSASRPQDRQFILSSKKLLLSDSGFYLCAWSTTRTRAPYEQFFGPGTRLTVL.

Note on this clone: The read terminates 3 residues before the CDR3 end, so the remaining end is supplied by the germline J gene. The chain employs TRBV11-2 and TRBJ2-2; a possible D gene is TRBD2 (6 bases). The germline V gene encodes CDR1 SGHAT and CDR2 FQNNGV. V lost 5 bases and J lost 4, with 8 bases in between. The CDR3 runs to 13 residues. CDR3 bases read: TGTGCCAGCAGCCGGGGGACCACCGGGGAG. Protein: CASSRGTTGE. The full CDR3 protein is CASSRGTTGELFF.